Presented here are 13 T cell receptor beta chains from one specimen sequenced in a study of radiotherapy plus CTLA-4 blockade in lung cancer. The repertoire was sequenced with immunoSEQ multiplex PCR; TCRdb's copy has only in-frame clones and lacks some. This sample has more than 60,000 clones, with around 77% found just once. Sequenced material: peripheral blood, taken from a patient treated with radiotherapy plus ipilimumab. These receptors came from a human donor with non-small cell lung cancer who had a complete response to radiotherapy plus ipilimumab.

The rearrangement uses TRBV30 and TRBJ1-5; D is ambiguous. Germline CDR1 and CDR2: GTSNPN and SVGIG (reference sequence). This CDR3 region has 15 residues. V dropped 3 bases and J dropped 4 bases, with 16 bases sitting between them. The CDR3 protein is CAWREPVRGNQPQHF. The CDR3, as DNA: TGTGCCTGGAGGGAACCCGTACGGGGAAATCAGCCCCAGCATTTT.

This chain uses TRBV30 with TRBJ1-5, with TRBD1 identical over 7 bases. This CDR3 comprises 17 residues. J gave up 0 bases and V 0 bases, and 8 bases lay outside the gene matches. Germline V CDR1 and CDR2: GTSNPN, SVGIG (reference sequence). CDR3 sequence (DNA): TGTGCCTGGAGTGTAAACAGGGGCGAATATAGCAATCAGCCCCAGCATTTT. Protein product: CAWSVNRGEYSNQPQHF.

The genes are TRBV29-1 and TRBJ1-2; a weak D match, TRBD1 (6 bases). Trimming took off 7 bases at V and 4 bases at J, with 13 bases between the two ends. CDR1 and CDR2 (germline): SQVTM, ANQGSEA. This CDR3 comprises 12 residues. The CDR3 here is CSGSDRLYGYTF. The CDR3 region has the DNA TGCAGCGGGAGCGACAGGCTCTATGGCTACACCTTC.

The chain combines TRBV18 with TRBJ2-1; tentative D call: TRBD2 (6 bases). This CDR3 contains 14 residues. Germline CDR1 reads KGHSH; CDR2 reads LQKENI. The V end was cut by 1 base, the J end by 7 bases, with 11 bases between. CDR3 nucleotides: TGTGCCAGCTCACCACAGGGACTGGAGAATGAGCAGTTCTTC. Protein sequence: CASSPQGLENEQFF.

This chain's CDR3 is CASSAKQQGGTYNEQFF. CDR3 in DNA: TGTGCCAGCAGCGCAAAACAACAGGGGGGGACCTACAATGAGCAGTTCTTC. J is TRBJ2-1 and V is TRBV7-2; possibly TRBD1 for D (8 bases). This CDR3 is 17 amino acids long. The V end was cut by 5 bases, the J end by 2 bases, with 19 bases between. Per germline, CDR1 SGHTA and CDR2 FQGNSA.

The V call is TRBV6-1, the J call TRBJ1-2; D not resolved. The length of the CDR3 is 14 residues. Germline V gives CDR1 MNHNS, CDR2 SASEGT. The V end lost 6 bases, the J end lost 3 bases, and 14 bases lay between the germline ends. CDR3 protein: CASRLGGLDYGYTF. The CDR3 DNA reads as TGTGCCAGCAGGCTAGGCGGGTTGGACTATGGCTACACCTTC.

V is TRBV10-3 and J is TRBJ2-7; 10 bases map to TRBD1. The CDR3 length is 14 residues. Germline CDR1 reads ENHRY; CDR2 reads SYGVKD. Germline trimming cut 7 bases from V and 5 bases from J; bases unmatched to any gene: 8. The CDR3 nucleotides read TGTGCCATCAAAGACAGGGGGCGCGTCCACGAGCAGTACTTC. Translation gives CAIKDRGRVHEQYF.

The J gene is TRBJ2-5, the V gene TRBV11-2, with TRBD2 as a possible D gene (5 bases). The end of the DNA fits TRBJ2-7 better, so the J call may be wrong. CDR1 SGHAT and CDR2 FQNNGV come from the germline V gene. The CDR3 is 15 amino acids. CDR3 residues: CASSRGGTLSYEQYF. Here the CDR3 DNA reads TGTGCCAGCAGCCGTGGAGGCACCCTCTCCTACGAGCAGTACTTC.

The rearrangement uses TRBV18 and TRBJ1-2, with D hard to call. This CDR3 is built from 16 residues. Germline-derived CDR1 and CDR2 are KGHSH and LQKENI. V was pared by 2 bases and J by 2 bases, with 15 bases between. The CDR3 bases are TGTGCCAGCTCACCAGGGTGGAGAGGAAACAACTATGGCTACACCTTC. Its protein is CASSPGWRGNNYGYTF.

CDR3 amino acids: CASSRQGYNSPLHF. Here the CDR3 DNA reads TGTGCCAGCAGCCGACAGGGCTATAATTCACCCCTCCACTTT. The chain employs TRBV5-6 and TRBJ1-6; the match to TRBD1 covers 7 bases. Germline CDR1 is SGHDT and CDR2 is YYEEEE. Losses at the gene ends were 4 bases for V and 3 bases for J; bases not matched to a gene: 1. The CDR3 runs 14 residues.

The chain has TRBV27 and TRBJ2-3; 13 bases fit TRBD2. V lost 1 base to trimming and J lost 3 bases; unmatched junction nucleotides: 13. The germline V gene encodes CDR1 MNHEY and CDR2 SMNVEV (reference sequence). The CDR3 length is 20 residues. The CDR3 sequence: CASSLFSVRTSGSGTDTQYF. In DNA, the CDR3 is TGTGCCAGCAGTTTATTCTCAGTCCGGACTAGCGGGAGTGGTACAGATACGCAGTATTTT.

This clone was picked up a small number of times. The V call is TRBV7-9, the J call TRBJ1-6; no clear D. Trimming left V 2 bases short and J 5 bases short, with 7 bases between. In germline, CDR1 is SEHNR, CDR2 FQNEAQ (reference sequence). The CDR3 extends over 14 amino acids. CDR3 sequence reads: CASSLTRDNSPLHF. The CDR3 coding sequence is TGTGCCAGCAGCTTAACACGGGATAATTCACCCCTCCACTTT.

The chain links TRBV7-2 to TRBJ2-7, with 13 nucleotides matching TRBD2. Germline values: CDR1 SGHTA, CDR2 FQGNSA. The ends lost 2 bases at V and 2 bases at J; junction bases unmatched: 12. The CDR3 contains 19 residues. CDR3 protein: CASSLSLGLAGMAPYEQYF. DNA for the CDR3: TGTGCCAGCAGCTTAAGTTTGGGACTAGCGGGAATGGCCCCCTACGAGCAGTACTTC.